Detailed here is one T cell receptor (beta chain). The entry originates in a study of blood T cell repertoires in COVID-19. The CDR3 covers 14 residues. Germline trimming cut 4 bases from V and 6 bases from J; bases unmatched to any gene: 4. Germline lookup yields CDR1 MNHEY and CDR2 SVGAGI. Generated by immunoSEQ multiplex PCR, the TCRdb table keeps only in-frame clones and is missing some. Counted here are about 26,000 clones, around 90% occurring once; the ten biggest clones make up 10% to 12%. The specimen sequenced was peripheral blood. This sequence joins TRBV6-5 and TRBJ2-4, with 9 bases lining up with TRBD1. The receptor was derived from a man between 70 and 80 years old with acute or convalescent COVID-19. CDR3 loop: CASSSTGGTNIQYF. For the CDR3, the DNA is TGTGCCAGCAGTTCGACAGGGGGTACAAACATTCAGTACTTC.